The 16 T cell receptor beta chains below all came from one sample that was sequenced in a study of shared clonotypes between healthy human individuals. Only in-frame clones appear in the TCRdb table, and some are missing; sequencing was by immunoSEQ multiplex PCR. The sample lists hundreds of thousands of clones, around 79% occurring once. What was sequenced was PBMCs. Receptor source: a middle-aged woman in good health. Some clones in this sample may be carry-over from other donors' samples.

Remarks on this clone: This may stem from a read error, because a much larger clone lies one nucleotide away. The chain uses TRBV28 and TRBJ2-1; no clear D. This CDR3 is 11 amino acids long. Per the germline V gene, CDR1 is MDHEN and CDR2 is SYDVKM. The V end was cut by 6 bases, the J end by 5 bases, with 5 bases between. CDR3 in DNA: TGTGCCAGCAGCCCAAACAATGAGCAGTTCTTC. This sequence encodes CASSPNNEQFF.

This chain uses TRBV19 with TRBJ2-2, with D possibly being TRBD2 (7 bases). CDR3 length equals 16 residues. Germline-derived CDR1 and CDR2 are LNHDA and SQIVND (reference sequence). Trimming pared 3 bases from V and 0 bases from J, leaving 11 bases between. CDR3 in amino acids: CASSIAGAANTGELFF. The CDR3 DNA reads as TGTGCCAGTAGTATTGCGGGGGCCGCGAACACCGGGGAGCTGTTTTTT.

This CDR3 reads CASSAPTGRPYEQYF. DNA of the CDR3: TGTGCCAGCAGTGCCCCGACAGGGCGACCTTACGAGCAGTACTTC. The chain uses TRBV2 and TRBJ2-7, with 7 bases fitting TRBD1. Per the germline V gene, CDR1 is SNHLY and CDR2 is FYNNEI. This CDR3 region has 15 residues. V shed 4 bases and J 4 bases; nucleotides not matched to a gene: 10.

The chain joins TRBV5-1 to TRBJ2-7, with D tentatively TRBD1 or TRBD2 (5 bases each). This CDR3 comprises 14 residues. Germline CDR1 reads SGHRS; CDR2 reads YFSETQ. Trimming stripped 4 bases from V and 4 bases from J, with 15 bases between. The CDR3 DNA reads TGCGCCAGCAGCGACGGGACCTCATTTTACGAGCAGTACTTC. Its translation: CASSDGTSFYEQYF.

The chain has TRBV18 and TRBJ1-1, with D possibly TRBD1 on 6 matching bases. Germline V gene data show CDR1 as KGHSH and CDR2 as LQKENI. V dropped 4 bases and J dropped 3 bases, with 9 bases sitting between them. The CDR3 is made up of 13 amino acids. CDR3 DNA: TGTGCCAGCTCACTTTACAGGGACACTGAAGCTTTCTTT. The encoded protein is CASSLYRDTEAFF.

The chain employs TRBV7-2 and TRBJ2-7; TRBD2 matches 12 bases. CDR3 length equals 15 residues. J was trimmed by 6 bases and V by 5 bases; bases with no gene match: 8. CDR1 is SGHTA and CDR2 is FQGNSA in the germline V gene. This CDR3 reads CASSHRLAGVSEQYF. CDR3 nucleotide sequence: TGTGCCAGCAGCCACCGACTAGCGGGAGTTAGCGAGCAGTACTTC. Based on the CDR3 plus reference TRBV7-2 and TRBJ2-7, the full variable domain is GAGVSQSPSNKVTEKGKDVELRCDPISGHTALYWYRQSLGQGLEFLIYFQGNSAPDKSGLPSDRFSAERTGGSVSTLTIQRTQQEDSAVYLCASSHRLAGVSEQYFGPGTRLTVT.

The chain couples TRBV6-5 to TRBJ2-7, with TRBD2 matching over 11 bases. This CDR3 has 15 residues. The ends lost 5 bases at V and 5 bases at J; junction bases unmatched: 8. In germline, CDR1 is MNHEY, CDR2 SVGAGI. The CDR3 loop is CASSPSLAGGHEQYF. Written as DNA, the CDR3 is TGTGCCAGCAGTCCATCTCTAGCGGGAGGTCACGAGCAGTACTTC.

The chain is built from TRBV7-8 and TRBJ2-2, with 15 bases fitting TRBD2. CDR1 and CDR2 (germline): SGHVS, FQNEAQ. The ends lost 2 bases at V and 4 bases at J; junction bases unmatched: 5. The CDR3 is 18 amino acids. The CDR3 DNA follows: TGTGCCAGCAGCTTACGGACTAGCGGGAGGGCCGGCACCGGGGAGCTGTTTTTT. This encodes CASSLRTSGRAGTGELFF.

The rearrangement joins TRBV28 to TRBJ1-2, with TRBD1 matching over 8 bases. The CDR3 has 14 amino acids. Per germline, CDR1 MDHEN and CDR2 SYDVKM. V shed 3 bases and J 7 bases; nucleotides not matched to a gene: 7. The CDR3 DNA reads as TGTGCCAGCAGTTTCCTGGACAGGGTGGCTGGCTACACCTTC. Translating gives CASSFLDRVAGYTF.

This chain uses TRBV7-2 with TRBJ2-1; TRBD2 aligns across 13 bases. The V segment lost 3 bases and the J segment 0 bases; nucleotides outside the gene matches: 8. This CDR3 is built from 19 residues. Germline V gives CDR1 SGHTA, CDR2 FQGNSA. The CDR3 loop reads CASSLYGLAGAGSYNEQFF. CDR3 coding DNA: TGTGCCAGCAGCTTGTACGGACTAGCGGGAGCCGGCTCCTACAATGAGCAGTTCTTC.

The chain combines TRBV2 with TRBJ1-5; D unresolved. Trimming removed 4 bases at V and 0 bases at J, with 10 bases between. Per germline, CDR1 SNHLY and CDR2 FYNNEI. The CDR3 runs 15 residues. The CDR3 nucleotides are TGTGCCAGCAGTGGGCCAACTGGTAGCAATCAGCCCCAGCATTTT. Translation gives CASSGPTGSNQPQHF.

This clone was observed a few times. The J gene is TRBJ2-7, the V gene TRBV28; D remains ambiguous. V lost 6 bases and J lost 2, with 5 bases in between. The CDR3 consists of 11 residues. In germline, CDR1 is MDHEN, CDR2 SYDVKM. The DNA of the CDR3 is TGTGCCAGCAGCCACACCTACGAGCAGTACTTC. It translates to CASSHTYEQYF.

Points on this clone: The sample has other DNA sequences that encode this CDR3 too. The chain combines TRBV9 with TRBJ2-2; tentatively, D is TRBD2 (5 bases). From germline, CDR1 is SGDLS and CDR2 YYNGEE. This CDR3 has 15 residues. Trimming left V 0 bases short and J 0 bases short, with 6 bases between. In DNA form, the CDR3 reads TGTGCCAGCAGCGTAGGAGGGACGAACACCGGGGAGCTGTTTTTT. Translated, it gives CASSVGGTNTGELFF.

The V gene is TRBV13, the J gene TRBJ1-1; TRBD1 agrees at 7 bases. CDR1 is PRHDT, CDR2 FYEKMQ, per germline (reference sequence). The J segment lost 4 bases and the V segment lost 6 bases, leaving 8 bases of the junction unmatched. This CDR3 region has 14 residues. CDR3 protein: CASSPGGRGTEAFF. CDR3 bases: TGTGCCAGCAGTCCAGGGGGTCGAGGCACTGAAGCTTTCTTT.

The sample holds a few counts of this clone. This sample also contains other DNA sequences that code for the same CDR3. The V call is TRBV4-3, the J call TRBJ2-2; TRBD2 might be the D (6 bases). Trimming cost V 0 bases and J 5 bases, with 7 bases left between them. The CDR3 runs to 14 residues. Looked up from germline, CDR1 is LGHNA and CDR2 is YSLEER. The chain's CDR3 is CASSQDGGTGELFF. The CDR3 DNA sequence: TGCGCCAGCAGCCAAGATGGGGGGACCGGGGAGCTGTTTTTT.

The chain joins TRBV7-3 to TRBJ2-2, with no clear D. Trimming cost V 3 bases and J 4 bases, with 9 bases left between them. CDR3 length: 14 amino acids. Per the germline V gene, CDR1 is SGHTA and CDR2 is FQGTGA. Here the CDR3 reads CASSFTVGTGELFF. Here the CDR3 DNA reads TGTGCCAGCAGCTTTACGGTCGGCACCGGGGAGCTGTTTTTT. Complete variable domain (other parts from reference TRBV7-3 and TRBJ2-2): GAGVSQTPSNKVTEKGKYVELRCDPISGHTALYWYRQSLGQGPEFLIYFQGTGAADDSGLPNDRFFAVRPEGSVSTLKIQRTERGDSAVYLCASSFTVGTGELFFGEGSRLTVL.